Presented here are 10 T cell receptor beta chains from one specimen sequenced in a study of cytomegalovirus exposure and HLA in healthy donors. Sequencing was performed with immunoSEQ multiplex PCR; in TCRdb, only in-frame clones are kept and a portion is missing. The table includes some 150,000 clones, 85% to 90% detected once. Material for sequencing was PBMCs. These receptors were taken from a human donor in good health.

The V gene is TRBV6-1, the J gene TRBJ2-5; perhaps TRBD1 as D (5 bases). Germline CDR1 reads MNHNS; CDR2 reads SASEGT. V lost 9 bases and J lost 4, with 9 bases in between. This CDR3 is 11 amino acids long. CDR3 sequence reads: CARGRGETQYF. The CDR3 bases are TGTGCCAGGGGTAGGGGAGAGACCCAGTACTTC.

V usage is TRBV9 and J usage is TRBJ1-3; 7 bases fit TRBD1. Germline assignment: CDR1 SGDLS and CDR2 YYNGEE. This CDR3 is built from 18 residues. V lost 0 bases to trimming and J lost 2 bases; unmatched junction nucleotides: 11. The CDR3: CASSVEGAGSRPGNTIYF. In DNA, the CDR3 is TGTGCCAGCAGCGTAGAGGGGGCCGGGAGCAGACCTGGAAACACCATATATTTT.

The chain carries TRBV7-2 and TRBJ1-2, with 9 nucleotides matching TRBD1. The germline CDR1 and CDR2 sequences are SGHTA and FQGNSA. With V trimmed by 1 base and J by 5 bases, 2 bases remained unmatched. The CDR3 is 14 amino acids. CDR3 amino acids: CASSLDRGQYGYTF. The CDR3 DNA reads TGTGCCAGCAGCTTAGACAGGGGGCAATATGGCTACACCTTC.

The CDR3 protein is CASNAGGSYNEQFF. The CDR3 coding sequence is TGTGCCAGCAATGCGGGAGGGTCCTACAATGAGCAGTTCTTC. The chain is built from TRBV6-6 and TRBJ2-1; the match to TRBD2 covers 9 bases. Per the germline V gene, CDR1 is MNHNY and CDR2 is SVGAGI (reference sequence). This CDR3 region has 14 residues. The ends lost 7 bases at V and 1 base at J; junction bases unmatched: 2.

V usage is TRBV28 and J usage is TRBJ2-7; 8 positions agree with TRBD2. The V and J ends lost 6 bases and 3 bases, in that order; junction bases with no gene match: 10. The CDR3 spans 15 residues. CDR1 MDHEN and CDR2 SYDVKM come from the germline V gene. CDR3 nucleotide sequence: TGTGCCAGCAGCTCCCATGTGGCGGGAGGCTACGAGCAGTACTTC. This encodes CASSSHVAGGYEQYF.

V gene TRBV18 combines with J gene TRBJ2-3; the match to TRBD2 covers 7 bases. The V and J ends lost 8 bases and 4 bases, in that order; junction bases with no gene match: 6. Looked up from germline, CDR1 is KGHSH and CDR2 is LQKENI. CDR3 length: 13 residues. This CDR3 is CASHSGPPDTQYF. CDR3 DNA sequence: TGTGCCAGCCATAGCGGGCCCCCAGATACGCAGTATTTT. The full variable domain, rest sourced from reference TRBV18 and TRBJ2-3, is NAGVMQNPRHLVRRRGQEARLRCSPMKGHSHVYWYRQLPEEGLKFMVYLQKENIIDESGMPKERFSAEFPKEGPSILRIQQVVRGDSAAYFCASHSGPPDTQYFGPGTRLTVL.

CDR3 residues: CASSDSWDRAFTGELFF. The CDR3 DNA reads as TGTGCCAGCAGTGACTCTTGGGACAGGGCGTTTACCGGGGAGCTGTTTTTT. V is TRBV6-4 and J is TRBJ2-2, with 9 bases fitting TRBD1. Unmatched junction bases numbered 7, after V lost 0 bases and J lost 5 bases. CDR1 MRHNA and CDR2 SNTAGT come from the germline V gene. The CDR3 has 17 amino acids.

This chain joins TRBV18 and TRBJ2-1; a possible D gene is TRBD1 (6 bases). The ends were cut back, 3 bases at V and 6 bases at J, with 12 bases in the middle. CDR3 size: 14 residues. Germline-derived CDR1 and CDR2 are KGHSH and LQKENI. The CDR3 is CASSPSDRLNEQFF. The CDR3 DNA reads as TGTGCCAGCTCACCCTCGGACAGACTCAATGAGCAGTTCTTC.

The chain links TRBV2 to TRBJ2-2; 9 bases match TRBD2. The germline V gene has CDR1 SNHLY and CDR2 FYNNEI. Trimming at V came to 9 bases and at J to 3 bases, leaving 2 bases not matched to a gene. The CDR3 loop spans 13 amino acids. CDR3 amino acids: CASSGGYTGELFF. In DNA form, the CDR3 reads TGTGCCAGTAGCGGGGGCTACACCGGGGAGCTGTTTTTT.

This clone was seen once. The rearrangement uses TRBV27 and TRBJ2-1; D ambiguous. Germline V gene lookup returns CDR1 MNHEY and CDR2 SMNVEV (reference sequence). This CDR3 spans 17 amino acids. With 2 bases removed from V and 0 bases from J, the gap between germline ends came to 14 bases. Written as DNA, the CDR3 is TGTGCCAGCAGTTTAGGCTCGCGACTTAGCTCCTACAATGAGCAGTTCTTC. It encodes CASSLGSRLSSYNEQFF.